This TCR beta chain was captured by sequencing in a study of OX40 agonist ivuxolimab in advanced cancers. The wider study: People who had prior anti-PD-1, anti-PD-L1 or anti-CTLA-4 therapy could take part, and around 40% had some.

TCRdb keeps only in-frame clones here, not all; method: immunoSEQ multiplex PCR. This table holds 75,000 to 100,000 clones, roughly four fifths found once. Study results and limitations: Expanded clones were, on average, more numerous among CD8+ T cells than CD4+.

Of note for this clone: Its specificity is unknown.

Unmatched junction bases numbered 6, after V lost 1 base and J lost 3 bases. CDR3 length: 16 residues. Per germline, CDR1 LNHDA and CDR2 SQIVND (reference sequence). Material: CD4+ or CD8+ T cells sorted from blood, obtained in a trial of the OX40 agonist ivuxolimab. The rearrangement uses TRBV19 and TRBJ2-3, with 8 bases fitting TRBD2. The clonotype was recovered from an adult with an advanced solid tumor such as melanoma, head and neck, liver or kidney cancer. The CDR3 loop reads CASSIVSGGPTDTQYF. Here the CDR3 DNA reads TGTGCCAGTAGTATAGTGTCGGGAGGGCCAACAGATACGCAGTATTTT.